What follows are 27 T cell receptor beta chains derived from one specimen sequenced in a study of shared clonotypes between healthy human individuals. Using immunoSEQ multiplex PCR, the repertoire was profiled, and TCRdb retains in-frame clones only, with some absent. The table lists fewer than 850,000 clones, 90% of them singletons, with 30% to 35% in the top ten. Sequencing input: memory CD8+ T cells from PBMCs. Documented subset: CD45RO+ cells pooled with CCR7-negative TemRA cells. These receptors all stem from a young man in good health. Some clones in this sample may be carry-over from other donors' samples.

This clone was observed a single time. V usage is TRBV19 and J usage is TRBJ2-1; 7 bases agree with TRBD2. From germline, CDR1 is LNHDA and CDR2 SQIVND (reference sequence). The CDR3 sequence is 16 residues long. Trimming cost V 4 bases and J 8 bases; bases outside gene matches: 14. CDR3 bases: TGTGCCAGTAGTAGATTATTCGGACTAGAGGCCGATGAGCAGTTCTTC. Its protein product is CASSRLFGLEADEQFF.

The rearrangement joins TRBV9 to TRBJ2-1; D is ambiguous. The CDR3 contains 12 residues. The V end was cut by 0 bases, the J end by 8 bases, with 6 bases between. Germline V gene sequence: CDR1 SGDLS, CDR2 YYNGEE. The CDR3 sequence is CASSVAPHEQFF. CDR3 in DNA: TGTGCCAGCAGCGTAGCCCCCCATGAGCAGTTCTTC.

The V and J genes are TRBV27 and TRBJ2-7; D not resolved. V lost 6 bases and J 4 bases, leaving 10 bases between the germline ends. Germline loops: CDR1 MNHEY, CDR2 SMNVEV (reference sequence). The CDR3 has 12 amino acids. The CDR3 bases are TGTGCCAGCAGCAACCGATGGTACGAGCAGTACTTC. It is translated as CASSNRWYEQYF.

The gene calls are TRBV4-2 and TRBJ2-7; tentatively, D is TRBD2 (6 bases). The CDR3 spans 15 residues. Germline V gene sequence: CDR1 LGHNA, CDR2 YNFKEQ. V was clipped by 0 bases and J by 2 bases, with 11 bases between them. The CDR3 sequence: CASSQDPSDTYEQYF. The CDR3 bases are TGTGCCAGCAGCCAAGATCCTAGCGACACCTACGAGCAGTACTTC.

The V and J genes are TRBV29-1 and TRBJ2-7; 10 nucleotides line up with TRBD2. The CDR3 has 15 residues. Germline loops: CDR1 SQVTM, CDR2 ANQGSEA. V was pared by 3 bases and J by 2 bases, with 7 bases of the junction left unmatched. For the CDR3, the DNA is TGCAGCGTTGAGGCAGGAACTAGCGGGACCTACGAGCAGTACTTC. It translates to CSVEAGTSGTYEQYF.

This clone was observed once. The chain carries TRBV11-2 and TRBJ2-3; D is uncertain. Germline V gene data show CDR1 as SGHAT and CDR2 as FQNNGV. The CDR3 has 17 amino acids. V was trimmed by 6 bases and J by 4 bases, leaving 23 bases between them. The CDR3 sequence: CASRSWPDTTLADTQYF. The CDR3 nucleotides are TGTGCCAGCAGATCCTGGCCCGACACGACCCTTGCAGATACGCAGTATTTT.

V is TRBV28 and J is TRBJ2-7; D is undetermined. V lost 7 bases and J lost 1, with 17 bases in between. The CDR3 loop spans 15 amino acids. The V gene's germline CDR1 is MDHEN and CDR2 SYDVKM. CDR3 in amino acids: CASTWRMGSSYEQYF. The CDR3 bases are TGTGCCAGCACTTGGAGAATGGGATCGTCCTACGAGCAGTACTTC.

The genes are TRBV27 and TRBJ2-7; 8 bases are shared with TRBD2. CDR3 length: 17 residues. Trimming took 3 bases from V and 5 from J; bases not matched to a gene: 15. Germline V gene lookup returns CDR1 MNHEY and CDR2 SMNVEV (reference sequence). CDR3 DNA: TGTGCCAGCAGTTTCTGGGGAGGTTTAAGCGGGAGTGACGAGCAGTACTTC. Protein sequence: CASSFWGGLSGSDEQYF.

The chain couples TRBV7-9 to TRBJ2-2; 14 bases align to TRBD2. The ends lost 8 bases at V and 1 base at J; junction bases unmatched: 9. Germline values: CDR1 SEHNR, CDR2 FQNEAQ (reference sequence). The CDR3 covers 18 residues. The CDR3 here is CASGGLAGGPGNTGELFF. CDR3 DNA: TGTGCCAGCGGCGGACTAGCGGGAGGCCCTGGGAACACCGGGGAGCTGTTTTTT.

The rearrangement uses TRBV7-3 and TRBJ2-3; possible D gene TRBD2, 5 bases. There are 15 residues in the CDR3. Trimming took 6 bases from V and 0 from J, leaving 13 bases between them. Germline V gene lookup returns CDR1 SGHTA and CDR2 FQGTGA. The DNA for the CDR3 is TGTGCCAGCAGTCCAACTCTAGCAAGCACAGATACGCAGTATTTT. Amino acid sequence: CASSPTLASTDTQYF.

The chain joins TRBV4-1 to TRBJ2-3; the match to TRBD2 covers 12 bases. V shed 2 bases and J 3 bases; nucleotides not matched to a gene: 6. The CDR3 covers 17 residues. CDR1 and CDR2 from the germline V gene are MGHRA and YSYEKL. This chain's CDR3 is CASSQLAGGPGTDTQYF. The CDR3 bases are TGCGCCAGCAGCCAACTAGCGGGAGGGCCAGGTACAGATACGCAGTATTTT.

The V gene is TRBV7-3, the J gene TRBJ2-7, with 11 bases aligning to TRBD2. The ends lost 5 bases at V and 1 base at J; junction bases unmatched: 1. CDR3 size: 14 residues. Germline V lookup: CDR1 SGHTA, CDR2 FQGTGA. The CDR3 protein is CASSIAGGSYEQYF. In nucleotides, the CDR3 is TGTGCCAGCAGCATAGCGGGAGGGTCCTACGAGCAGTACTTC.

This sequence joins TRBV27 and TRBJ2-1, with 9 bases aligning to TRBD2. The CDR3 totals 13 residues. Germline V gene lookup returns CDR1 MNHEY and CDR2 SMNVEV (reference sequence). The ends lost 7 bases at V and 6 bases at J; junction bases unmatched: 4. The CDR3 loop is CASTLTSGNEQFF. The CDR3 nucleotides read TGTGCCAGCACTCTGACTAGCGGCAATGAGCAGTTCTTC.

This clone occurred many times. This sequence joins TRBV4-2 and TRBJ2-3, with D possibly being TRBD2 (6 bases). Germline CDR1 reads LGHNA; CDR2 reads YNFKEQ. The V end lost 4 bases, the J end lost 4 bases, and 18 bases lay between the germline ends. This CDR3 is built from 16 residues. The CDR3 loop reads CASSRQVAGSPDTQYF. The CDR3 nucleotides read TGTGCCAGCAGCCGCCAAGTCGCGGGATCCCCAGATACGCAGTATTTT.

This rearrangement joins TRBV7-9 to TRBJ2-7; no clear D. Trimming took off 2 bases at V and 6 bases at J, with 14 bases between the two ends. The length of the CDR3 is 14 residues. The germline V gene encodes CDR1 SEHNR and CDR2 FQNEAQ (reference sequence). The CDR3 DNA follows: TGTGCCAGCAGCTTAATCCTAGGATCGGGCGAGCAGTACTTC. Its translation is CASSLILGSGEQYF.

This chain links TRBV27 with TRBJ2-1; D call uncertain. The V and J ends lost 3 bases and 10 bases respectively, with 10 bases between them. This CDR3 is built from 12 residues. In germline, CDR1 is MNHEY, CDR2 SMNVEV (reference sequence). The CDR3, as DNA: TGTGCCAGCAGTTTGATGGTTGGAGAGCAGTTCTTC. Its translation is CASSLMVGEQFF.

V usage is TRBV6-5 and J usage is TRBJ2-1; D remains unclear. This CDR3 is built from 15 residues. The V and J ends lost 3 bases and 1 base respectively, with 10 bases between them. Per the germline V gene, CDR1 is MNHEY and CDR2 is SVGAGI. The CDR3, as DNA: TGTGCCAGCAGTTATAACCCCGAATCCTACAATGAGCAGTTCTTC. Its translation is CASSYNPESYNEQFF.

The rearrangement joins TRBV29-1 to TRBJ2-3; TRBD2 aligns across 15 bases. Trimming removed 5 bases from V and 2 bases from J; junction bases left unmatched: 8. CDR3 length equals 17 residues. CDR1 and CDR2 (germline): SQVTM, ANQGSEA. The CDR3 spells CSVSGLAGGTSTDTQYF. DNA of the CDR3: TGCAGCGTTTCCGGACTAGCGGGAGGGACGTCCACAGATACGCAGTATTTT.

The chain is built from TRBV7-9 and TRBJ1-2; D gene uncertain. The germline CDR1 and CDR2 sequences are SEHNR and FQNEAQ (reference sequence). Trimming took off 6 bases at V and 5 bases at J, with 22 bases between the two ends. This CDR3 has 16 residues. The CDR3 reads CASSSAPWPGWYGYTF. In nucleotides, the CDR3 is TGTGCCAGCAGTTCCGCCCCTTGGCCGGGGTGGTATGGCTACACCTTC.

The V call is TRBV27, the J call TRBJ2-1, with D perhaps being TRBD1 or TRBD2 (6 bases each). Germline V gene lookup returns CDR1 MNHEY and CDR2 SMNVEV (reference sequence). V was clipped by 8 bases and J by 13 bases, with 21 bases between them. This CDR3 region has 13 residues. In DNA form, the CDR3 reads TGTGCCAGCGCACTAGGGGGGCCATTGGGACAGTTCTTC. Translated, it gives CASALGGPLGQFF.

The table lists this clone with a count of one. V is TRBV7-2 and J is TRBJ1-1; 7 bases are a match to TRBD1. V trimming: 5 bases; J trimming: 8 bases; junction bases outside the gene matches: 5. The CDR3 sequence is 12 residues long. Germline V gene sequence: CDR1 SGHTA, CDR2 FQGNSA. CDR3 in DNA: TGTGCCAGCAGCCGTCGGACAGGAGAAGCTTTCTTT. This sequence encodes CASSRRTGEAFF.

This rearrangement joins TRBV19 to TRBJ1-1; D perhaps matches TRBD1 (5 bases). Trimming cost V 3 bases and J 6 bases, with 5 bases left between them. This CDR3 region has 11 residues. From germline, CDR1 is LNHDA and CDR2 SQIVND (reference sequence). The CDR3 is CASSMGPEAFF. The CDR3, as DNA: TGTGCCAGTAGTATGGGGCCTGAAGCTTTCTTT.

The chain combines TRBV10-3 with TRBJ2-5, with D possibly called TRBD1 or TRBD2 (6 bases each). CDR3 length: 12 amino acids. CDR1 is ENHRY, CDR2 SYGVKD, per germline. Between the trimmed V and J ends, which lost 2 bases and 11 bases, there was a span of 12 bases. The CDR3 protein is CAISEQRGEQYF. CDR3 coding DNA: TGTGCCATCAGTGAGCAAAGGGGGGAGCAGTACTTC.

This clone was recorded once. The chain joins TRBV27 to TRBJ1-5; D is uncertain. CDR1 is MNHEY and CDR2 is SMNVEV in the germline V gene (reference sequence). The CDR3 loop spans 15 amino acids. V was trimmed by 7 bases and J by 2 bases, leaving 15 bases between them. The chain's CDR3 is CASMVGPYGNQPQHF. The CDR3 nucleotides are TGTGCCAGCATGGTAGGGCCGTACGGCAATCAGCCCCAGCATTTT.

Remarks on this clone: A junction end diverges from the germline sequence, so it may reflect a read error. The V gene is TRBV19, the J gene TRBJ2-2, with a weak D call TRBD1 (6 bases). The CDR3 extends over 16 amino acids. CDR1 LNHDA and CDR2 SQIVND come from the germline V gene (reference sequence). The CDR3 is CASSILGGEKTAELFF. The CDR3 DNA reads TGTGCCAGTAGTATATTAGGGGGAGAGAAGACCGCGGAGCTGTTTTTT. The full variable domain, with the rest looked up from reference TRBV19 and TRBJ2-2, is DGGITQSPKYLFRKEGQNVTLSCEQNLNHDAMYWYRQDPGQGLRLIYYSQIVNDFQKGDIAEGYSVSREKKESFPLTVTSAQKNPTAFYLCASSILGGEKTAELFFGEGSRLTVL.

This rearrangement joins TRBV28 to TRBJ2-1, with TRBD2 matching 10 bases. Germline V lookup: CDR1 MDHEN, CDR2 SYDVKM. The CDR3 extends over 13 amino acids. J lost 7 bases, V lost 6 bases, and 3 bases had no gene match. The CDR3 is CASSRAGGNEQFF. The CDR3 nucleotides are TGTGCCAGCAGCCGAGCGGGAGGGAATGAGCAGTTCTTC.

The chain carries TRBV6-1 and TRBJ1-1, with D unresolved. This CDR3 is built from 15 residues. Trimming took off 0 bases at V and 1 base at J, with 9 bases between the two ends. Looked up from germline, CDR1 is MNHNS and CDR2 is SASEGT. The CDR3 bases are TGTGCCAGCAGTGAAGCGCTGGCAGCGAACACTGAAGCTTTCTTT. Protein: CASSEALAANTEAFF.